This T cell receptor (beta chain) derives from a study of Tregs in tolerant kidney transplant recipients. Overall study context: An approximately three-day belatacept mixed lymphocyte reaction, sometimes plus 5-day graft donor restimulation, preceded CD4+CD25+CD127- sorting. Study results and caveats: This study did not directly address biological reproducibility. Validation in larger populations is needed because few patients were studied.

Assay: immunoSEQ multiplex PCR; the TCRdb copy retains only in-frame clones and omits some. The data show 15,000 to 20,000 clones, approximately 60% seen once. The germline gives CDR1 SGHTA, CDR2 FQGNSA. V lost 0 bases to trimming and J lost 3 bases, with 15 bases between them. There are 16 residues in the CDR3. About this clone: Its antigen is as yet unknown.

This TCR came from a human donor in good health. Sequencing was done on a sample of Tregs from blood cultured with allogeneic cells. The rearrangement links TRBV7-2 to TRBJ2-7, with a possible D match to TRBD2 (6 bases). This CDR3 reads CASSLAPGTAGYEQYF. CDR3 bases: TGTGCCAGCAGCTTAGCCCCTGGGACTGCCGGCTACGAGCAGTACTTC.